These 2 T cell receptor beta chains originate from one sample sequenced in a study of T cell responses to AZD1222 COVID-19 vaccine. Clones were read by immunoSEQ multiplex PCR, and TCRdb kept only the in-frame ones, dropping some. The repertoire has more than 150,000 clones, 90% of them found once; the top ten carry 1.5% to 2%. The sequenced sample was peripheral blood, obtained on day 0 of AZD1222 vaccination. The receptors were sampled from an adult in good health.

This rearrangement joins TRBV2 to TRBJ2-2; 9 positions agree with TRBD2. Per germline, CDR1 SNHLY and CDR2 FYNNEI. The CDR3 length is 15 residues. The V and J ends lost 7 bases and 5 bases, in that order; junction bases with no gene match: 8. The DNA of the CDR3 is TGTGCCAGCATTAGCGGGAGAGACGGGACCGGGGAGCTGTTTTTT. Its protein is CASISGRDGTGELFF.

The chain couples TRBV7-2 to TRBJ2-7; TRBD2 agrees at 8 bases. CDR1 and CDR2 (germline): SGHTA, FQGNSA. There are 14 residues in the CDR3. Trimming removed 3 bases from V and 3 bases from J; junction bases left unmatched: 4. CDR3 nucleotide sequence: TGTGCCAGCAGCTTGGGGCTAGCGGGCTACGAGCAGTACTTC. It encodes CASSLGLAGYEQYF.